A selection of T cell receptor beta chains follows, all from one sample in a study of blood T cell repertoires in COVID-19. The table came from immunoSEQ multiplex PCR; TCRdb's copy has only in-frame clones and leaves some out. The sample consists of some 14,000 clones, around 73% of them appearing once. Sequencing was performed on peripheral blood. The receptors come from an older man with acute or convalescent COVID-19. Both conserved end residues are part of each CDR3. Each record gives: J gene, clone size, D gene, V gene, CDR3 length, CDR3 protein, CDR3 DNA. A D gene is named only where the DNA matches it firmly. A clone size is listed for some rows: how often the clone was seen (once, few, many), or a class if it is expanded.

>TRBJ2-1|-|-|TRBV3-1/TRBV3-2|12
CASSQGGNEQFF
TGTGCCAGCAGCCAAGGCGGGAATGAGCAGTTCTTC
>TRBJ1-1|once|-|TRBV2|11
CASSFSLEAFF
TGTGCCAGCAGTTTCAGTCTTGAAGCTTTCTTT
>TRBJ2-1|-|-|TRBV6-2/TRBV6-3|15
CASSYRLSSYNEQFF
TGTGCCAGCAGTTACCGGTTGAGCTCCTACAATGAGCAGTTCTTC
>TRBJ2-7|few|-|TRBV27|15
CASRGSGEPTHEQYF
TGTGCCAGCAGGGGGTCGGGGGAGCCCACCCACGAGCAGTACTTC
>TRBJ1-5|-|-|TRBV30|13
CAWSMGGNQPQHF
TGTGCCTGGAGTATGGGAGGCAATCAGCCCCAGCATTTT
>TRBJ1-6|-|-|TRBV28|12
CASRPLGEPLHF
TGTGCCAGCAGGCCCCTAGGGGAACCCCTCCACTTT
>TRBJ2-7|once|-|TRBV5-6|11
CASSLGGGQYF
TGTGCCAGCAGCTTGGGGGGCGGGCAGTACTTC
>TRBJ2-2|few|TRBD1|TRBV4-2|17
CASSHRGGQGYSGELFF
TGTGCCAGCAGCCACCGCGGGGGACAGGGGTACTCCGGGGAGCTGTTTTTT
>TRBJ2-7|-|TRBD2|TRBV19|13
CASSIRGEGEQYF
TGTGCCAGTAGTATACGGGGGGAAGGCGAGCAGTACTTC
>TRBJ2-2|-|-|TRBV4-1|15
CASSQRSVNTGELFF
TGCGCCAGCAGCCAACGAAGCGTGAACACCGGGGAGCTGTTTTTT
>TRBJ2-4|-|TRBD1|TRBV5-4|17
CASSLGSGGSGKNIQYF
TGTGCCAGCAGCTTGGGATCAGGGGGATCAGGCAAAAACATTCAGTACTTC
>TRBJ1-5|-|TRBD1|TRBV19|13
CATRTGSNQPQHF
TGTGCCACCAGGACAGGGAGCAATCAGCCTCAGCATTTT
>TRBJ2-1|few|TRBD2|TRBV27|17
CATRTGLAEQSYNEQFF
TGTGCCACCCGAACGGGACTAGCGGAGCAGTCCTACAATGAGCAGTTCTTC